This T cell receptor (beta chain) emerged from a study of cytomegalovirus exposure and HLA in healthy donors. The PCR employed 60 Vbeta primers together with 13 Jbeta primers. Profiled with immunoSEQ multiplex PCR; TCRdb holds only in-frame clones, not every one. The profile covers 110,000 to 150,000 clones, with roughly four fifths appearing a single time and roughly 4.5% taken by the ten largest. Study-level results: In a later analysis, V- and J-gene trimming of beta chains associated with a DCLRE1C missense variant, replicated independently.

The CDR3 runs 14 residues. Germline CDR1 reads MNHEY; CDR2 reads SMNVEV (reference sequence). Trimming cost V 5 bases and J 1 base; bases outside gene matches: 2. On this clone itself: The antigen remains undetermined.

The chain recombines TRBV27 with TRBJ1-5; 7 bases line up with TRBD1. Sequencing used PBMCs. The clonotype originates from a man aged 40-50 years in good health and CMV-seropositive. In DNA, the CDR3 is TGTGCCAGCAGTAGGGGACAGAGCAATCAGCCCCAGCATTTT. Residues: CASSRGQSNQPQHF.